This T cell receptor (beta chain) was sequenced for a study of graft-versus-host responses after intestinal transplantation. About the study: As for transplant type, recipients had multivisceral, liver-intestinal, or isolated intestinal grafts.

For this clone: The antigen is undetermined.

This CDR3 is 17 amino acids long. The V gene's germline CDR1 is SEHNR and CDR2 FQNEAQ (reference sequence). V was trimmed by 0 bases and J by 0 bases, leaving 12 bases between them. Produced via immunoSEQ multiplex PCR; TCRdb's table is partial and in-frame only. The repertoire holds about 130,000 clones, with 80% to 95% as singletons. This specimen consisted of unstimulated CD4+ T cells sorted from spleen or lymph node cells, obtained before intestinal transplant. The origin of this receptor is a human donor who received an intestinal transplant. This chain uses TRBV7-9 with TRBJ2-1, with unresolved D. The CDR3 region is CASSLAVLANSYNEQFF. In nucleotides, the CDR3 is TGTGCCAGCAGCTTAGCGGTTTTGGCTAACTCCTACAATGAGCAGTTCTTC. The whole variable domain, remainder taken from reference TRBV7-9 and TRBJ2-1, is DTGVSQNPRHKITKRGQNVTFRCDPISEHNRLYWYRQTLGQGPEFLTYFQNEAQLEKSRLLSDRFSAERPKGSFSTLEIQRTEQGDSAMYLCASSLAVLANSYNEQFFGPGTRLTVL.